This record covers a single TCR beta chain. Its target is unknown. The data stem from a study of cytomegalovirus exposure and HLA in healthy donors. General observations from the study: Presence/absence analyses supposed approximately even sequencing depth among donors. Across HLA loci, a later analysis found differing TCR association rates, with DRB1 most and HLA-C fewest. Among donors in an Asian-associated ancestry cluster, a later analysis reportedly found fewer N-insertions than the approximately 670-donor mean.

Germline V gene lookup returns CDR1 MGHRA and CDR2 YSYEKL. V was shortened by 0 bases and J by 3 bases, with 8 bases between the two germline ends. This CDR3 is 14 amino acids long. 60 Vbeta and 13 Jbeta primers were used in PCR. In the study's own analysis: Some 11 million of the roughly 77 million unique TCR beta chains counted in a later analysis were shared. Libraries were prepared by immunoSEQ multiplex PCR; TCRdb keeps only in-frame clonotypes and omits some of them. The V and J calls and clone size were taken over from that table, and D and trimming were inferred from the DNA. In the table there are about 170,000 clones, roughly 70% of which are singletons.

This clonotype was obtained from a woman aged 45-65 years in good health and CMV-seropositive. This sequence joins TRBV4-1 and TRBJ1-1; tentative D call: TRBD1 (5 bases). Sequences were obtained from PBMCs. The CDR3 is CASSQDFRDTEAFF. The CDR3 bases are TGCGCCAGCAGCCAAGATTTCAGGGACACTGAAGCTTTCTTT.